This TCR beta chain was recovered during a study of response to subunit inactivated influenza vaccine. The study, taken as a whole, reports: Researchers suggested that each seasonal influenza vaccination recruits few new T cells.

TCRdb reprocessed the RT-PCR reads with MiXCR, giving one entry per CDR3 protein. The sample includes 750,000 to 850,000 distinct CDR3 sequences, around 18% of them seen just once. The germline CDR1 and CDR2 sequences are SNHLY and FYNNEI. Trimming pared 4 bases from V and 1 base from J, leaving 5 bases between. CDR3 size: 13 residues. Concerning this clonotype: Its antigen is unidentified.

The sequence was obtained from a man in his forties or fifties who received an inactivated influenza vaccine. The material sequenced was PBMCs from blood, taken about 5 days after vaccination. The V gene is TRBV2, the J gene TRBJ2-1; D remains unclear. The CDR3 reads CASSAESYNEQFF. CDR3 DNA sequence: TGTGCCAGCAGTGCCGAATCCTACAATGAGCAGTTCTTC. The whole variable domain, filled in from reference TRBV2 and TRBJ2-1, reads EPEVTQTPSHQVTQMGQEVILRCVPISNHLYFYWYRQILGQKVEFLVSFYNNEISEKSEIFDDQFSVERPDGSNFTLKIRSTKLEDSAMYFCASSAESYNEQFFGPGTRLTVL.